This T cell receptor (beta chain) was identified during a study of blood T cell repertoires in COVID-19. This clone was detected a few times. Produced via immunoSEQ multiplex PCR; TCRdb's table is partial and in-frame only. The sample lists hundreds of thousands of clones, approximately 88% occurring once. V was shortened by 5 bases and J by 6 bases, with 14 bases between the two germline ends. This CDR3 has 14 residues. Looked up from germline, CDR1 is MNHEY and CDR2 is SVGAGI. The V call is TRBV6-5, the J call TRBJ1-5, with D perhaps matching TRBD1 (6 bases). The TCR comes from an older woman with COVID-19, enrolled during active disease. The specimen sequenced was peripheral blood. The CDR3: CASSPGQLGQPQHF. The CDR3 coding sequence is TGTGCCAGCAGTCCCGGACAGCTGGGTCAGCCCCAGCATTTT.